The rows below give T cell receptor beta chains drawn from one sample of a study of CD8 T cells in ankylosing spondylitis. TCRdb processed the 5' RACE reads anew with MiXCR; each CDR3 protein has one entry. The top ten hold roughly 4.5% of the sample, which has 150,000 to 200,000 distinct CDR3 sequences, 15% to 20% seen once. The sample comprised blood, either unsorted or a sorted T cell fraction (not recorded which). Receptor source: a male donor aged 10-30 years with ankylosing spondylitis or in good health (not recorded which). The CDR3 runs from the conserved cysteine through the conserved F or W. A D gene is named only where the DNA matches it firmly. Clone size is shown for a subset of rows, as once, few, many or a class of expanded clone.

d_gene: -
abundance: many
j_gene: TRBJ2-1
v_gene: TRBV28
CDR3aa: CASSFFSTSRRSEQFF
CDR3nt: TGTGCCAGCAGTTTTTTTTCGACTTCAAGGCGTAGTGAGCAGTTCTTC

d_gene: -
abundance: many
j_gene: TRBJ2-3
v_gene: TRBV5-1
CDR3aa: CASSKTDTQYF
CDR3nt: TGCGCCAGCAGTAAAACAGATACGCAGTATTTT

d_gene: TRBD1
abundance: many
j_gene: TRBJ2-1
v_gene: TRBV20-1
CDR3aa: CSARDPNRGRRMNEQFF
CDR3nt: TGCAGTGCTAGAGATCCCAACAGGGGGCGCCGTATGAATGAGCAGTTCTTC

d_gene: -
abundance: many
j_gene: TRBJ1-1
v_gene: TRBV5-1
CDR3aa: CASSLDGRGNTEAFF
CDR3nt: TGCGCCAGCAGCTTGGACGGCCGGGGGAACACTGAAGCTTTCTTT

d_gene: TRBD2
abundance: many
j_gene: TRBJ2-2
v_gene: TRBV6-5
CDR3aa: CASSLSGSDTGELFF
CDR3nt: TGTGCCAGCAGTTTAAGCGGGAGTGACACCGGGGAGCTGTTTTTT

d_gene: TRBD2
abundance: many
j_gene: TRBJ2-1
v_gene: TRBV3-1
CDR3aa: CASSQGLGRNEQFF
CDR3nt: TGTGCCAGCAGCCAGGGACTAGGGAGGAATGAGCAGTTCTTC

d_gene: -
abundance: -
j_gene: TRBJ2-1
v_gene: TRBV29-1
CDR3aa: CSVVGLIYNEQFF
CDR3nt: TGCAGCGTTGTAGGGCTGATTTACAATGAGCAGTTCTTC

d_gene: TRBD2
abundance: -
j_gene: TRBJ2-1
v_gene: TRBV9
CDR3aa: CASSVGSGRTYNEQFF
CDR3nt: TGTGCCAGCAGCGTAGGGAGCGGGAGGACCTACAATGAGCAGTTCTTC

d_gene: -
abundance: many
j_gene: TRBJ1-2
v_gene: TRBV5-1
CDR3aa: CASSDGFRGGYTF
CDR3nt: TGCGCCAGCAGCGATGGGTTCCGTGGGGGCTACACCTTC

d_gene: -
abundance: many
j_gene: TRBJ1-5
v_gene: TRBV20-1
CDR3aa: CSASNGSPQPQHF
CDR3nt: TGCAGTGCTAGTAATGGTTCCCCTCAGCCCCAGCATTTT

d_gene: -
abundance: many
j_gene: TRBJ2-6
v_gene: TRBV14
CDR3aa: CASSPGANVLTF
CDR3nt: TGTGCCAGTAGCCCTGGGGCCAACGTCCTGACTTTC

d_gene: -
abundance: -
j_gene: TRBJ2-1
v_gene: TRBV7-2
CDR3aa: CASGPPYNEQFF
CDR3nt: TGTGCCAGCGGGCCCCCCTACAATGAGCAGTTCTTC

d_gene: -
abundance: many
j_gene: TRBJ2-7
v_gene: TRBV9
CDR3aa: CASSVGSSSYEQYF
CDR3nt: TGTGCCAGCAGCGTAGGGTCAAGCTCCTACGAGCAGTACTTC

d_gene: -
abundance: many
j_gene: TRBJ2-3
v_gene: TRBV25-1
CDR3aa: CASSESAGLLRGTDTQYF
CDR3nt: TGTGCCAGCAGTGAATCCGCGGGACTCCTGAGGGGGACAGATACGCAGTATTTT

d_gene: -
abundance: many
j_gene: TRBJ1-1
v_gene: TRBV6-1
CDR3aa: CASSEAHERFAEAFF
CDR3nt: TGTGCCAGCAGTGAAGCTCACGAGAGATTCGCTGAAGCTTTCTTT

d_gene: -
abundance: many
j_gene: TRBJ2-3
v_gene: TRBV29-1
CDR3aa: CSVATSTDTQYF
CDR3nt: TGCAGCGTTGCTACTAGCACAGATACGCAGTATTTT

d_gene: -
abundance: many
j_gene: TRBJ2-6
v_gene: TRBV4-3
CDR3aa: CASSQDPDSGANVLTF
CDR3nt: TGCGCCAGCAGCCAAGACCCCGACAGTGGGGCCAACGTCCTGACTTTC

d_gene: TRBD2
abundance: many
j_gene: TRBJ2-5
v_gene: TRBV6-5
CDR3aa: CASSLTGGSQETQYF
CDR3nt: TGTGCCAGCAGTCTAACGGGAGGTAGCCAAGAGACCCAGTACTTC

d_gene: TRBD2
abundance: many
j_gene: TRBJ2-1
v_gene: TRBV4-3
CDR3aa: CASSPGPGLEVFGEQFF
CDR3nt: TGCGCCAGCAGCCCGGGGCCGGGACTAGAGGTGTTTGGTGAGCAGTTCTTC

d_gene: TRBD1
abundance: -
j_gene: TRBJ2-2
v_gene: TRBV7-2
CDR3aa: CASSLDRVNGELFF
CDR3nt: TGTGCCAGCAGCTTGGACAGGGTGAACGGGGAGCTGTTTTTT

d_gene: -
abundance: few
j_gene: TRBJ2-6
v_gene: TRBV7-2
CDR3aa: CASSLRRLAGANVLTF
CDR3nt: TGTGCCAGCAGCTTGAGGAGACTGGCCGGGGCCAACGTCCTGACTTTC

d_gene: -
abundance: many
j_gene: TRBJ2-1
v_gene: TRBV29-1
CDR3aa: CSVPAPGYNEQFF
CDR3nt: TGCAGCGTACCCGCACCGGGGTACAATGAGCAGTTCTTC

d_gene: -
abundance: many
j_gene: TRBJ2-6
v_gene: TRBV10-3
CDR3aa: CAISAGDKTSGANVLTF
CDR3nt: TGTGCCATCAGTGCGGGCGATAAAACTTCTGGGGCCAACGTCCTGACTTTC

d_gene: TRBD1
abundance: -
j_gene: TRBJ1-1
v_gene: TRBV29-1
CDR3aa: CSVRGGTGNFMNTEAFF
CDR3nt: TGCAGCGTCAGGGGGGGGACAGGGAACTTCATGAACACTGAAGCTTTCTTT

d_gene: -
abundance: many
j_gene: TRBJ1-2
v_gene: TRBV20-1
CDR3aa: CSASGGSYGYTF
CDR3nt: TGCAGTGCTAGTGGGGGCAGCTATGGCTACACCTTC

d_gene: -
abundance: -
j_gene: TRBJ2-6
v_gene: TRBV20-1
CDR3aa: CATGYSGANVLTF
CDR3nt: TGCGCGACGGGTTACTCTGGGGCCAACGTCCTGACTTTC

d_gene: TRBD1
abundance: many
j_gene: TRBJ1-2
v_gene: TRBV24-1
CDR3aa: CATSDGTGETGYTF
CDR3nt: TGTGCCACCAGTGATGGGACAGGTGAGACTGGCTACACCTTC

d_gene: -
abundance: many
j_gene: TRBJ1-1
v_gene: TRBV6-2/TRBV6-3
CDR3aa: CASSEVWGNTEAFF
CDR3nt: TGTGCCAGCAGTGAAGTGTGGGGAAACACTGAAGCTTTCTTT

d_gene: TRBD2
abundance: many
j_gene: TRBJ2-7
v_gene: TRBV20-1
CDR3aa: CSALTSGRYEQYF
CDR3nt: TGCAGTGCTTTGACTAGCGGGAGATACGAGCAGTACTTC